The 5 T cell receptor beta chains below were found in one sample sequenced in a study of blood T cell repertoires in COVID-19. Clones were sequenced by immunoSEQ multiplex PCR, and TCRdb holds only the in-frame ones, with some missing. The sample consists of roughly 100,000 clones, approximately 82% of them appearing once. The sequencing sample was made of peripheral blood. These receptors were collected from a man between 60 and 75 years old with active or convalescent COVID-19.

This clone has just one count. This chain connects TRBV21-1 to TRBJ2-7; the table assigns TRBD2, which was not confirmed against the DNA. TRBV21-1 is a pseudogene. The CDR3 is 13 amino acids. CDR3 amino acids: CASSKSGKAEQYV. CDR3 sequence (DNA): TGTGCCAGCAGCAAAAGCGGGAAAGCCGAGCAGTACGTC.

The chain recombines TRBV9 with TRBJ2-3, with D possibly being TRBD2 (6 bases). V was clipped by 0 bases and J by 3 bases, with 11 bases between them. The CDR3 covers 15 residues. CDR1 and CDR2 (germline): SGDLS, YYNGEE. CDR3 region: CASSVGRAGTDTQYF. The CDR3 region has the DNA TGTGCCAGCAGCGTAGGGAGGGCCGGGACAGATACGCAGTATTTT.

This chain connects TRBV5-1 to TRBJ1-6; D call uncertain. Germline values: CDR1 SGHRS, CDR2 YFSETQ. This CDR3 comprises 15 residues. V was shortened by 0 bases and J by 6 bases, with 10 bases between the two germline ends. Written as DNA, the CDR3 is TGCGCCAGCAGCTTGGGTTACAGAATTAATTCACCCCTCCACTTT. It is translated as CASSLGYRINSPLHF.

This sequence joins TRBV11-1 and TRBJ2-7, with D tentatively TRBD2 (6 bases). Trimming removed 1 base from V and 0 bases from J, with 10 bases in between. Germline CDR1 is SGHAT and CDR2 is FQDESV (reference sequence). The CDR3 length is 15 residues. For the CDR3, the DNA is TGTGCCAGCAGCTTAGGGAGGGTGAGCTCCTACGAGCAGTACTTC. Its protein product is CASSLGRVSSYEQYF.

The J gene is TRBJ1-2, the V gene TRBV7-3, with 7 bases identical to TRBD1. Germline V gene sequence: CDR1 SGHTA, CDR2 FQGTGA. V lost 5 bases and J lost 0; bases outside the gene matches: 6. CDR3 length: 15 residues. The CDR3 protein is CASSPGGNPNYGYTF. CDR3 bases: TGTGCCAGCAGCCCAGGGGGGAACCCTAACTATGGCTACACCTTC.